The sequence of this T cell receptor beta chain was determined in a study of CD8 T cells in ankylosing spondylitis. Study findings and constraints: Made up of about eight highly homologous variants, a TCR beta motif appeared characteristic of ankylosing spondylitis blood. CD8+ cells made up the disease-linked clones, which were relatively rare in peripheral blood.

Libraries for TCR beta were made by quantitative 5'-RACE with molecular barcodes. TCRdb re-derived calls from the 5' RACE reads in MiXCR, one entry per CDR3 protein. In the table there are just under 350,000 distinct CDR3 sequences, roughly 14% of which are singletons. This clonotype was seen ten or more times. Its antigen is not known. The receptor's source is a male donor with ankylosing spondylitis or in good health (not recorded which). Sequenced: blood, either unsorted or a sorted T cell fraction (not recorded which).

The CDR3 region is CASSLGPDYRAKGNEQFF. The CDR3 coding sequence is TGCGCCAGCAGTCTAGGACCCGACTACAGGGCCAAGGGGAATGAGCAGTTCTTC. The chain is built from TRBV5-1 and TRBJ2-1; possible D gene TRBD1, 6 bases. Germline V gene lookup returns CDR1 SGHRS and CDR2 YFSETQ. V gave up 5 bases and J gave up 7 bases, with 28 bases separating them. There are 18 residues in the CDR3.